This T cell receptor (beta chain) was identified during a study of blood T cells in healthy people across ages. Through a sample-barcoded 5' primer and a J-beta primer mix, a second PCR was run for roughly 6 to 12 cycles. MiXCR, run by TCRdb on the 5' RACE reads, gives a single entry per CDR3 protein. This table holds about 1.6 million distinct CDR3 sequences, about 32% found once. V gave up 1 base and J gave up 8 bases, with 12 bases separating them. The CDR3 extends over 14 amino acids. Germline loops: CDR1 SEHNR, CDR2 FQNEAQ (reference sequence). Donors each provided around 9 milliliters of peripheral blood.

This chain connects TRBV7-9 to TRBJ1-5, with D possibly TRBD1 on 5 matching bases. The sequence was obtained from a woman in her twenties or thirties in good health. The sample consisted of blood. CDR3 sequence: CASSLGGVNEPQHF. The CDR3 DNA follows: TGTGCCAGCAGCTTAGGGGGGGTAAACGAGCCCCAGCATTTT.